These 30 T cell receptor beta chains were all obtained from the same sample, sequenced in a study of blood T cell repertoires in COVID-19. The table came from immunoSEQ multiplex PCR; TCRdb's copy has only in-frame clones and leaves some out. This table holds roughly 130,000 clones, over 70% found once. The sequencing input was peripheral blood. The receptors come from a man between 60 and 75 years old with active or convalescent COVID-19.

The chain joins TRBV10-2 to TRBJ2-1; 13 positions match TRBD2. The ends lost 7 bases at V and 8 bases at J; junction bases unmatched: 8. Per germline, CDR1 WSHSY and CDR2 SAAADI. The CDR3 is 15 amino acids. CDR3 in DNA: TGCGCCAGCACTCCGACTAGCGGGAGGATTCATGAGCAGTTCTTC. This sequence encodes CASTPTSGRIHEQFF.

The rearrangement links TRBV2 to TRBJ2-7; TRBD2 agrees at 14 bases. This CDR3 is built from 16 residues. Germline V gene data show CDR1 as SNHLY and CDR2 as FYNNEI. Trimming removed 6 bases from V and 5 bases from J; junction bases left unmatched: 9. This CDR3 is CASSSVGLAGANEQYF. CDR3 DNA: TGTGCCAGCAGCTCCGTGGGACTAGCGGGAGCGAACGAGCAGTACTTC.

CDR3 loop: CASSVDQLGNSPLHF. The CDR3 DNA follows: TGTGCCAGCAGCGTAGATCAACTAGGCAATTCACCCCTCCACTTT. The chain couples TRBV9 to TRBJ1-6; D call uncertain. V shed 0 bases and J shed 7 bases, with 11 bases lying between them. Germline values: CDR1 SGDLS, CDR2 YYNGEE. The CDR3 covers 15 residues. The variable domain in full, completed from reference TRBV9 and TRBJ1-6, reads DSGVTQTPKHLITATGQRVTLRCSPRSGDLSVYWYQQSLDQGLQFLIQYYNGEERAKGNILERFSAQQFPDLHSELNLSSLELGDSALYFCASSVDQLGNSPLHFGNGTRLTVT.

This clone was counted once. As DNA, the CDR3 is TGTGCCAGCAGTGCTGCCGGGACAGGGAACTCCTACGAGCAGTACTTC. This sequence encodes CASSAAGTGNSYEQYF. This rearrangement joins TRBV6-1 to TRBJ2-7; 9 bases fit TRBD1. V lost 4 bases, J lost 0 bases, and 7 bases stayed unmatched. The CDR3 sequence is 16 residues long. Looked up from germline, CDR1 is MNHNS and CDR2 is SASEGT.

This clone appeared a single time. This chain connects TRBV18 to TRBJ2-1, with TRBD2 matching over 11 bases. The CDR3 totals 15 residues. Germline loops: CDR1 KGHSH, CDR2 LQKENI. The V segment lost 2 bases and the J segment 4 bases; nucleotides outside the gene matches: 1. In nucleotides, the CDR3 is TGTGCCAGCTCACCAGGGACTAGCGGATACAATGAGCAGTTCTTC. Amino acids: CASSPGTSGYNEQFF.

The chain uses TRBV5-1 and TRBJ2-3; tentative D call: TRBD2 (7 bases). The CDR3 has 13 residues. The germline V and J ends were trimmed by 3 bases and 8 bases, with 13 bases remaining between them. The germline CDR1 and CDR2 sequences are SGHRS and YFSETQ. The CDR3 coding sequence is TGCGCCAGCAGCTGGGGGGGCTCTCCTACGCAGTATTTT. This translates into CASSWGGSPTQYF.

The rearrangement joins TRBV5-1 to TRBJ2-2; 10 bases line up with TRBD1. The CDR3 has 16 amino acids. J lost 4 bases, V lost 4 bases, and 7 bases had no gene match. In germline, CDR1 is SGHRS, CDR2 YFSETQ. The CDR3 is CASSHGQGDRTGELFF. Here the CDR3 DNA reads TGCGCCAGCAGCCACGGACAGGGGGACCGCACCGGGGAGCTGTTTTTT.

V is TRBV2 and J is TRBJ1-4; D is undetermined. Germline V gene data show CDR1 as SNHLY and CDR2 as FYNNEI. The CDR3 runs to 13 residues. The V end lost 5 bases, the J end lost 4 bases, and 8 bases lay between the germline ends. In DNA form, the CDR3 reads TGTGCCAGCAGTTGGGAGAGTAATGAAAAACTGTTTTTT. Its protein product is CASSWESNEKLFF.

The chain is built from TRBV24-1 and TRBJ1-1; D not certain. Germline-derived CDR1 and CDR2 are KGHDR and SFDVKD. Trimming took off 2 bases at V and 2 bases at J, with 2 bases between the two ends. The CDR3 has 12 amino acids. The CDR3 reads CATSDSNTEAFF. The DNA for the CDR3 is TGTGCCACCAGTGATTCTAACACTGAAGCTTTCTTT.

The chain is built from TRBV6-5 and TRBJ1-2; D gene ambiguous. This CDR3 comprises 14 residues. V was pared by 2 bases and J by 0 bases, with 7 bases between. The germline V gene encodes CDR1 MNHEY and CDR2 SVGAGI. DNA for the CDR3: TGTGCCAGCAGTTACAGTTACTCTAACTATGGCTACACCTTC. Translating gives CASSYSYSNYGYTF.

This sequence joins TRBV19 and TRBJ1-4; 8 bases match TRBD1. Germline V gene sequence: CDR1 LNHDA, CDR2 SQIVND (reference sequence). CDR3 length: 13 amino acids. V lost 9 bases to trimming and J lost 8 bases; unmatched junction nucleotides: 8. CDR3 region: CASKGQAGEKLFF. In nucleotides, the CDR3 is TGTGCCAGCAAGGGACAGGCAGGCGAAAAACTGTTTTTT.

The chain has TRBV10-3 and TRBJ2-1; 13 bases are shared with TRBD2. Germline V lookup: CDR1 ENHRY, CDR2 SYGVKD. The length of the CDR3 is 16 residues. Trimming at V came to 7 bases and at J to 6 bases, leaving 9 bases not matched to a gene. Here the CDR3 reads CAINRLAGGTSNEQFF. CDR3 bases: TGTGCCATCAATCGACTAGCGGGAGGAACCAGCAATGAGCAGTTCTTC.

The V call is TRBV7-2, the J call TRBJ2-4, with D perhaps TRBD1 (6 bases). The V and J ends lost 1 base and 5 bases respectively, with 12 bases between them. In germline, CDR1 is SGHTA, CDR2 FQGNSA. The CDR3 totals 15 residues. CDR3 amino acids: CASSLDRVWENIQYF. For the CDR3, the DNA is TGTGCCAGCAGCTTAGACAGGGTATGGGAAAACATTCAGTACTTC. Supplemented by reference TRBV7-2 and TRBJ2-4, the full variable domain reads GAGVSQSPSNKVTEKGKDVELRCDPISGHTALYWYRQSLGQGLEFLIYFQGNSAPDKSGLPSDRFSAERTGGSVSTLTIQRTQQEDSAVYLCASSLDRVWENIQYFGAGTRLSVL.

V usage is TRBV6-5 and J usage is TRBJ2-7, with TRBD1 matching 8 bases. CDR3 length equals 14 residues. Germline CDR1 reads MNHEY; CDR2 reads SVGAGI. J lost 6 bases, V lost 5 bases, and 9 bases had no gene match. In DNA form, the CDR3 reads TGTGCCAGCAGTCAACCAGGGGGCGTCCTCGAGCAGTACTTC. Residues: CASSQPGGVLEQYF.

This chain connects TRBV11-2 to TRBJ2-7, with D possibly being TRBD2 (6 bases). Germline V gene lookup returns CDR1 SGHAT and CDR2 FQNNGV. Trimming left V 0 bases short and J 5 bases short, with 14 bases between. The CDR3 consists of 15 residues. CDR3 loop: CASSLDTSGVDEQYF. Written as DNA, the CDR3 is TGTGCCAGCAGCTTAGATACTTCGGGGGTGGACGAGCAGTACTTC.

The chain carries TRBV6-5 and TRBJ2-2; 10 positions match TRBD2. This CDR3 comprises 15 residues. J lost 4 bases, V lost 6 bases, and 5 bases had no gene match. Per the germline V gene, CDR1 is MNHEY and CDR2 is SVGAGI. The CDR3 DNA sequence: TGTGCCAGCAGCAGGGGACTAGCGCGCACCGGGGAGCTGTTTTTT. This encodes CASSRGLARTGELFF.

The chain uses TRBV6-5 and TRBJ2-3; TRBD1 matches at 11 bases. This CDR3 region has 14 residues. Trimming removed 6 bases from V and 6 bases from J; junction bases left unmatched: 5. Germline V CDR1 and CDR2: MNHEY, SVGAGI. The CDR3 here is CASRPGTGGDTQYF. DNA of the CDR3: TGTGCCAGCAGACCCGGGACAGGGGGTGATACGCAGTATTTT.

This rearrangement joins TRBV19 to TRBJ1-5, with a weak D call TRBD1 (5 bases). The V end lost 7 bases, the J end lost 7 bases, and 14 bases lay between the germline ends. CDR1 and CDR2 from the germline V gene are LNHDA and SQIVND (reference sequence). This CDR3 has 13 amino acids. As DNA, the CDR3 is TGTGCCAGTAATATCAGGGTTGGACAGCCCCAGCATTTT. This sequence encodes CASNIRVGQPQHF.

The V gene is TRBV28, the J gene TRBJ1-5; 7 positions agree with TRBD1. The CDR3 consists of 19 residues. Germline assignment: CDR1 MDHEN and CDR2 SYDVKM. V shed 3 bases, J shed 3 bases, and the junction held 17 bases outside the gene matches. Here the CDR3 reads CASSFGGAWGQPSNQPQHF. The CDR3 DNA sequence: TGTGCCAGCAGTTTTGGAGGGGCCTGGGGACAGCCCTCCAATCAGCCCCAGCATTTT.

This chain uses TRBV7-9 with TRBJ1-2, with TRBD1 as a possible D gene (6 bases). V was clipped by 1 base and J by 7 bases, with 16 bases between them. This CDR3 region has 15 residues. The germline V gene encodes CDR1 SEHNR and CDR2 FQNEAQ (reference sequence). Written as DNA, the CDR3 is TGTGCCAGCAGCTTAGGCACAGGGCCGCAGGGTGGCTACACCTTC. This gives the protein CASSLGTGPQGGYTF.

V gene TRBV12-5 combines with J gene TRBJ1-1, with a possible D match to TRBD1 (6 bases). Germline V gene sequence: CDR1 LGHNT, CDR2 FRNRAP. V was clipped by 6 bases and J by 1 base, with 9 bases between them. The CDR3 loop spans 13 amino acids. Here the CDR3 reads CASGRGQNTEAFF. The CDR3, as DNA: TGTGCTAGTGGCCGGGGACAGAACACTGAAGCTTTCTTT. Full variable domain (missing parts from reference TRBV12-5 and TRBJ1-1): DARVTQTPRHKVTEMGQEVTMRCQPILGHNTVFWYRQTMMQGLELLAYFRNRAPLDDSGMPKDRFSAEMPDATLATLKIQPSEPRDSAVYFCASGRGQNTEAFFGQGTRLTVV.

V and J are TRBV2 and TRBJ1-2; D is unclear. V lost 6 bases and J lost 5, with 13 bases in between. The CDR3 is made up of 13 amino acids. Germline V gene lookup returns CDR1 SNHLY and CDR2 FYNNEI. For the CDR3, the DNA is TGTGCCAGCAGGCCGGAGGTGTCTTATGGCTACACCTTC. Residues: CASRPEVSYGYTF.

This clone has only one observation. This rearrangement joins TRBV11-2 to TRBJ2-7; the D gene is possibly TRBD2 (5 bases). V was shortened by 1 base and J by 2 bases, with 15 bases between the two germline ends. CDR3 size: 16 residues. The germline V gene has CDR1 SGHAT and CDR2 FQNNGV. The CDR3 nucleotides read TGTGCCAGCAGCTTAGGGAGCCGGACGACTACCTACGAGCAGTACTTC. This sequence encodes CASSLGSRTTTYEQYF.

CDR3 in DNA: TGTGCCAGCAGCCAAGTACAGGGGGCTAAAGCTTTCTTT. Translation gives CASSQVQGAKAFF. This rearrangement joins TRBV3-1 (or the pseudogene TRBV3-2) to TRBJ1-1; 9 bases agree with TRBD1. The V segment lost 1 base and the J segment 9 bases; nucleotides outside the gene matches: 3. Germline V CDR1 and CDR2: LGHDT, YNNKEL (reference sequence). The CDR3 is 13 residues long.

In its sample, this clone was seen once. Written as DNA, the CDR3 is TGTGCCAGCAGCGTTCGACTAGCCGAGGGGTACAATGAGCAGTTCTTC. It translates to CASSVRLAEGYNEQFF. This rearrangement joins TRBV9 to TRBJ2-1; TRBD2 aligns across 7 bases. The CDR3 totals 16 residues. The junction had 9 bases not matched to a gene; V was cut back by 2 bases and J by 4 bases. Germline V gene sequence: CDR1 SGDLS, CDR2 YYNGEE.

The chain couples TRBV28 to TRBJ1-6; possibly TRBD1 for D (6 bases). Trimming took off 6 bases at V and 5 bases at J, with 14 bases between the two ends. The CDR3 covers 15 residues. CDR1 and CDR2 from the germline V gene are MDHEN and SYDVKM. As DNA, the CDR3 is TGTGCCAGCAGCTCCACAGGACAGAATAATTCACCCCTCCACTTT. The encoded protein is CASSSTGQNNSPLHF.

The chain employs TRBV5-1 and TRBJ1-6; 9 positions match TRBD1. The CDR3 consists of 15 residues. Trimming at V came to 4 bases and at J to 7 bases, leaving 6 bases not matched to a gene. Germline CDR1 and CDR2: SGHRS and YFSETQ. The CDR3 region is CASSIGQGLNSPLHF. The CDR3 DNA follows: TGCGCCAGCAGCATCGGACAGGGGTTGAATTCACCCCTCCACTTT.

This clone was seen a handful of times. CDR3 sequence reads: CASSLFGTDSNQPQHF. In DNA form, the CDR3 reads TGTGCCAGCAGTTTATTCGGGACAGATAGCAATCAGCCCCAGCATTTT. The chain uses TRBV28 and TRBJ1-5; TRBD1 agrees at 7 bases. V lost 1 base to trimming and J lost 0 bases; unmatched junction nucleotides: 3. This CDR3 spans 16 amino acids. In germline, CDR1 is MDHEN, CDR2 SYDVKM.

CDR3 DNA: TGTGCCAGCAGTCTCTCGGGGGGACGACTCTACGAGCAGTACTTC. This gives the protein CASSLSGGRLYEQYF. The V and J genes are TRBV27 and TRBJ2-7, with TRBD2 identical over 7 bases. Germline CDR1 is MNHEY and CDR2 is SMNVEV (reference sequence). The CDR3 has 15 residues. After removal of 5 bases from V and 3 bases from J, the junction contained 10 bases not matched to a gene.

This clone was detected a few times. The J gene is TRBJ1-1, the V gene TRBV19, with 9 positions matching TRBD1. This CDR3 region has 16 residues. V was clipped by 7 bases and J by 4 bases; unmatched bases: 13. The germline gives CDR1 LNHDA, CDR2 SQIVND (reference sequence). The CDR3 DNA is TGTGCCAGTATTCCACCCGGGACAGGGACGATCACTGAAGCTTTCTTT. Translating it yields CASIPPGTGTITEAFF.